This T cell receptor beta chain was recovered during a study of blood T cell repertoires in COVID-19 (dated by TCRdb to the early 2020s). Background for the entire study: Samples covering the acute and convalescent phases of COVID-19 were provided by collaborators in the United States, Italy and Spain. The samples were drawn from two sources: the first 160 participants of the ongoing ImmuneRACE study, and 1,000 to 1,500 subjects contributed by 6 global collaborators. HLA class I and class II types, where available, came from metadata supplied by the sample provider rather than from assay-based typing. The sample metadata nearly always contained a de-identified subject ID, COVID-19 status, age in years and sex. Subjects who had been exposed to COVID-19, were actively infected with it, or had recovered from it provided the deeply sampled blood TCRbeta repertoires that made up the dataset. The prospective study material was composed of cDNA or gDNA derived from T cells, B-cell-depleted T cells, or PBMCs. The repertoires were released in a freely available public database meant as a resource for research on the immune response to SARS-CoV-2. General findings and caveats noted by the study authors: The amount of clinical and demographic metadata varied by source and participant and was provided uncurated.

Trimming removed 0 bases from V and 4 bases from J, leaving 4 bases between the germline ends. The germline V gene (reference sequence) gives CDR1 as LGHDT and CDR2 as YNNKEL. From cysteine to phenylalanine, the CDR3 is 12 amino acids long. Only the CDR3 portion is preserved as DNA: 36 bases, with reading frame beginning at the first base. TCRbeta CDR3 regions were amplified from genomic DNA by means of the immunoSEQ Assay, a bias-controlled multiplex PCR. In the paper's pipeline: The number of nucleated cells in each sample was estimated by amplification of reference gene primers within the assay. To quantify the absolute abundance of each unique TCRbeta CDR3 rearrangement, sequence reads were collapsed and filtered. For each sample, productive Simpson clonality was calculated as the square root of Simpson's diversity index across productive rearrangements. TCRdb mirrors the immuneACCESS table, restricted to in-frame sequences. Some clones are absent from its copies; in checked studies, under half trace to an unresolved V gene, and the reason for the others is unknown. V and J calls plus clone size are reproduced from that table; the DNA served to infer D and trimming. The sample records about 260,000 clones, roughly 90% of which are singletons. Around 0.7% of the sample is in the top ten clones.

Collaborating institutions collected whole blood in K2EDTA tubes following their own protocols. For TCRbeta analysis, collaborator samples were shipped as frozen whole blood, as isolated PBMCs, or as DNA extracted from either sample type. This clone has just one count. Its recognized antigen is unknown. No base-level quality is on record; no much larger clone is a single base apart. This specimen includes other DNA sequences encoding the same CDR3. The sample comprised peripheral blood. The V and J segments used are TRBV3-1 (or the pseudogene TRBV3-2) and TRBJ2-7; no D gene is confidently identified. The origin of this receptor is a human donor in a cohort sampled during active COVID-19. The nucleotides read TGTGCCAGCAGCCAAGACGTGTACGAGCAGTACTTC. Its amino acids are CASSQDVYEQYF.